This T cell receptor beta chain was recovered during a study of blood T cells in healthy people across ages. Then a second PCR, running about 6 to 11 cycles, was carried out with a sample-barcoded 5' primer and a J-beta primer mix. MiXCR, run by TCRdb on the 5' RACE reads, gives a single entry per CDR3 protein. The sample lists over 1,500,000 distinct CDR3 sequences; roughly two fifths were seen once. Total RNA, at least 5.5 micrograms per sample, was extracted from PBMCs. CDR3 length equals 13 residues. The germline gives CDR1 KGHDR, CDR2 SFDVKD. V lost 9 bases to trimming and J lost 11 bases, with 21 bases between them.

V usage is TRBV24-1 and J usage is TRBJ1-2; D not resolved. This TCR came from a human donor in good health. Sequenced: blood. CDR3 amino acids: CATLGSESGRYTF. The CDR3 DNA reads as TGTGCCACCCTTGGGTCAGAATCGGGCCGGTACACCTTC.